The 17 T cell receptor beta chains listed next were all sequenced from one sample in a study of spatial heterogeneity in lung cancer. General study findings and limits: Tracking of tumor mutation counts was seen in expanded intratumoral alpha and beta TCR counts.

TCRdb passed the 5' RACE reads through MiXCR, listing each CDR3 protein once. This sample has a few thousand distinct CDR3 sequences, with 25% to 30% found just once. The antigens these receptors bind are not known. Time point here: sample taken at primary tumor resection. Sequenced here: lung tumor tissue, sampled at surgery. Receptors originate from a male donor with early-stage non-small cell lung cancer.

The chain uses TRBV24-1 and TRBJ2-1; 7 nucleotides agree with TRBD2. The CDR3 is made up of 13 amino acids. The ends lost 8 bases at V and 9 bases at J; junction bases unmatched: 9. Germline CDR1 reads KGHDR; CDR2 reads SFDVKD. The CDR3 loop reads CATIAGSGGEQFF. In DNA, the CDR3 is TGTGCCACCATTGCAGGCTCGGGAGGTGAGCAGTTCTTC.

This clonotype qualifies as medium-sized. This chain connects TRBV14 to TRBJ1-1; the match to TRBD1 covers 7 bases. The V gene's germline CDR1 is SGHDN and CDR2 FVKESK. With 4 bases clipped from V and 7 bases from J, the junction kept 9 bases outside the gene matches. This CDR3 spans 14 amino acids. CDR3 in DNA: TGTGCCAGCAGCCCCCGACGGACAGGAGGTGAAGCTTTCTTT. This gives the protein CASSPRRTGGEAFF.

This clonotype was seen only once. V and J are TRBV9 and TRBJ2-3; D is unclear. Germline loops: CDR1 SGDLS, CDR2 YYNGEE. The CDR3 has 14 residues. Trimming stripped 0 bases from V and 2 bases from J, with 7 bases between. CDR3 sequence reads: CASSVDLVTDTQYF. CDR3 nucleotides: TGTGCCAGCAGCGTAGACCTAGTCACAGATACGCAGTATTTT.

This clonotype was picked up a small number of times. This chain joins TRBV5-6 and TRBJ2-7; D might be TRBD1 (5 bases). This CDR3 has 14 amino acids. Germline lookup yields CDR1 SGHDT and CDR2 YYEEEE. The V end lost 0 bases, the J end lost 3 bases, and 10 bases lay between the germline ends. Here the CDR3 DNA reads TGTGCCAGCAGCTTGGGCCAGGGCCTCTACGAGCAGTACTTC. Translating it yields CASSLGQGLYEQYF.

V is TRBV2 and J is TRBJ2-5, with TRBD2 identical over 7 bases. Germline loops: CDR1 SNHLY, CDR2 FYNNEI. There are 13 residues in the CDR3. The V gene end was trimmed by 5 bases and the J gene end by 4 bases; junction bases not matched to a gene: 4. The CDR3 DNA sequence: TGTGCCAGCAGTTATACTAGCGTAGAGACCCAGTACTTC. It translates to CASSYTSVETQYF.

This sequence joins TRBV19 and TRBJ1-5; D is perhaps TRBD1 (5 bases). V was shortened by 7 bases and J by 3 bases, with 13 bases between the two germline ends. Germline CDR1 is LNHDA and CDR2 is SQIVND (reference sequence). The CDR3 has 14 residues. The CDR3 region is CASNLGGYNQPQHF. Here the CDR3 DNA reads TGTGCCAGTAACCTTGGGGGTTACAATCAGCCCCAGCATTTT. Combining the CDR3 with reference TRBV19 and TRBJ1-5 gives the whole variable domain DGGITQSPKYLFRKEGQNVTLSCEQNLNHDAMYWYRQDPGQGLRLIYYSQIVNDFQKGDIAEGYSVSREKKESFPLTVTSAQKNPTAFYLCASNLGGYNQPQHFGDGTRLSIL.

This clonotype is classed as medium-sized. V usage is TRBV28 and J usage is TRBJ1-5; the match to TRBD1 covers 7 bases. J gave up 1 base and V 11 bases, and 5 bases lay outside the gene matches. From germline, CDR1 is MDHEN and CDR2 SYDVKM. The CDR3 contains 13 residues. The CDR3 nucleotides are TGTGCCGCAAAGGGACAGAGCAATCAGCCCCAGCATTTT. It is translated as CAAKGQSNQPQHF.

The CDR3 sequence is CAWSILTSGSFYNEQFF. The CDR3 DNA reads TGTGCCTGGAGTATACTGACTAGCGGGAGCTTCTACAATGAGCAGTTCTTC. The genes are TRBV30 and TRBJ2-1, with TRBD2 identical over 12 bases. Germline loops: CDR1 GTSNPN, CDR2 SVGIG (reference sequence). Trimming cost V 2 bases and J 3 bases; bases outside gene matches: 8. This CDR3 is 17 amino acids long.

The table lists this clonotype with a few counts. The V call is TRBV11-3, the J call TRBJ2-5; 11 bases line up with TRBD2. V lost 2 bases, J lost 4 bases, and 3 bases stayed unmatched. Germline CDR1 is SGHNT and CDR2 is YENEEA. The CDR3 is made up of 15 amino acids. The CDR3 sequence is CASSLTSGRGETQYF. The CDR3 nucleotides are TGTGCCAGCAGCTTAACTAGCGGGAGAGGAGAGACCCAGTACTTC.

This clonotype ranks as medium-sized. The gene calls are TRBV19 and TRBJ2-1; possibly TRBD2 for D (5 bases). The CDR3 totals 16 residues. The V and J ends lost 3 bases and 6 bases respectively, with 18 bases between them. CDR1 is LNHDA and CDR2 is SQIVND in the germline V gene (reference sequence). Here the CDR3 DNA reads TGTGCCAGTAGTATGAGCATACGGGGTAGCCCCAATGAGCAGTTCTTC. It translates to CASSMSIRGSPNEQFF.

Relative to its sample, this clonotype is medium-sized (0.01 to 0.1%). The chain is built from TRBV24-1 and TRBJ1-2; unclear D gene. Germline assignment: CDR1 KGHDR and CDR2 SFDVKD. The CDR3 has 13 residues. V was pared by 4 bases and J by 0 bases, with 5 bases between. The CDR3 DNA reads TGTGCCACCAGTGACAGAGCTAACTATGGCTACACCTTC. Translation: CATSDRANYGYTF.

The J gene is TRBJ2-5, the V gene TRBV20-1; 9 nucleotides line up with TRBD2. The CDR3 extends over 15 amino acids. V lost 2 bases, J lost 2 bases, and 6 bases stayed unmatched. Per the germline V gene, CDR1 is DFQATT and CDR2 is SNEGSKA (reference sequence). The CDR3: CSARPAGGLQETQYF. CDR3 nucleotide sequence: TGCAGTGCTAGACCTGCGGGAGGGCTGCAAGAGACCCAGTACTTC.

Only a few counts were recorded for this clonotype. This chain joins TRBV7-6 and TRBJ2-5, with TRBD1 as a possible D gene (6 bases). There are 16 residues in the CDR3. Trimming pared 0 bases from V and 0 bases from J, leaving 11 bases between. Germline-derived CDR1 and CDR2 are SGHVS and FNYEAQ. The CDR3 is CASSLAGTPDQETQYF. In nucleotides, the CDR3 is TGTGCCAGCAGCTTAGCCGGGACACCCGACCAAGAGACCCAGTACTTC.

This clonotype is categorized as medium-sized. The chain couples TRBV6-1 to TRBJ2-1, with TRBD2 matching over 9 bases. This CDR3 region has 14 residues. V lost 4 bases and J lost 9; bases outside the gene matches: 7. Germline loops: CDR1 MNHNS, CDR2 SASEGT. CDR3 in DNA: TGTGCCAGCAGTGTCCTAGCGGGGACGAGTGAGCAGTTCTTC. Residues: CASSVLAGTSEQFF.

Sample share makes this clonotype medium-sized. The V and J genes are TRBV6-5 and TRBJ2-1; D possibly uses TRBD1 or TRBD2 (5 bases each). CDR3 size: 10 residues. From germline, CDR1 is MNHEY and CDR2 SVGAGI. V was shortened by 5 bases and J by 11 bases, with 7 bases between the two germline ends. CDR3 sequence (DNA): TGTGCCAGCAGTGGGGGACAGCAGTTCTTC. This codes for CASSGGQQFF.

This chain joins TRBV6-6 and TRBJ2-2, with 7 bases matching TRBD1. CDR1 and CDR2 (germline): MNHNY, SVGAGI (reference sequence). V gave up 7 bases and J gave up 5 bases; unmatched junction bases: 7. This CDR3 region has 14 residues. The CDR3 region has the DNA TGTGCCAGCACTCCGGGACAGCTAACCGGGGAGCTGTTTTTT. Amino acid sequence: CASTPGQLTGELFF.

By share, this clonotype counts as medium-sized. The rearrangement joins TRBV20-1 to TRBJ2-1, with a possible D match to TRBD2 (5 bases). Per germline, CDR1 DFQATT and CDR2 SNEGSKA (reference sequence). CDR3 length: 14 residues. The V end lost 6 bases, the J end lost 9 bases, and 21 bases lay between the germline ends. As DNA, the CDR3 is TGCAGTGCCCCTATCGGAGCGGACCCTTCTGAGCAGTTCTTC. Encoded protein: CSAPIGADPSEQFF.